The rows below give T cell receptor beta chains drawn from one sample of a study of T cell repertoires in cytomegalovirus infection. TCRdb used MiXCR to reprocess the reads, holding one entry per CDR3 protein. The sample shows about 160,000 distinct CDR3 sequences, 20% to 25% of them seen only once. These receptors are not linked to any known antigen. This specimen was CD8+ T cells from cultured PBMCs, taken from culture after CMV antigen stimulation. All receptors derive from a human donor in good health (CMV status not recorded). Some clones in this sample may be carry-over from other donors' samples. Each CDR3 is given with its conserved first and last residue. The order of the fields is D gene, clone size, J gene, V gene, CDR3 protein, CDR3 DNA. The D gene is left open where the match is weak. Clone size appears in some rows only: once, few, many, or a class for an expanded clone.

d_call: TRBD1; clone_size: few; j_call: TRBJ1-2; v_call: TRBV6-2/TRBV6-3; cdr3_aa: CANSYSTGEGKGYTF; cdr3_nt: TGTGCCAACAGTTACTCGACAGGGGAAGGAAAAGGCTACACCTTC
d_call: TRBD1; clone_size: NA; j_call: TRBJ2-3; v_call: TRBV7-3; cdr3_aa: CASSEGGRGSLTDTQYF; cdr3_nt: TGTGCCAGCAGCGAAGGGGGCAGGGGGTCTCTCACAGATACGCAGTATTTT
d_call: TRBD2; clone_size: few; j_call: TRBJ2-3; v_call: TRBV7-2; cdr3_aa: CASSFKARGVVDTQYF; cdr3_nt: TGTGCCAGCAGCTTTAAGGCCCGGGGGGTGGTAGATACGCAGTATTTT
d_call: NA; clone_size: few; j_call: TRBJ1-1; v_call: TRBV12-3/TRBV12-4; cdr3_aa: CASSFTSFVDTEAFF; cdr3_nt: TGTGCCAGCAGTTTTACGTCGTTCGTTGACACTGAAGCTTTCTTT
d_call: NA; clone_size: NA; j_call: TRBJ2-7; v_call: TRBV11-2; cdr3_aa: CASISTGGNYEQYF; cdr3_nt: TGTGCCAGCATCTCGACCGGAGGGAACTACGAGCAGTACTTC
d_call: TRBD1; clone_size: NA; j_call: TRBJ1-1; v_call: TRBV7-9; cdr3_aa: CASSSPRDSYTEAFF; cdr3_nt: TGTGCCAGCAGCTCCCCCAGGGACAGTTACACTGAAGCTTTCTTT
d_call: NA; clone_size: NA; j_call: TRBJ2-2; v_call: TRBV6-2/TRBV6-3; cdr3_aa: CASSYSDNTGELFF; cdr3_nt: TGTGCCAGCAGTTACTCCGACAACACCGGGGAGCTGTTTTTT
d_call: NA; clone_size: NA; j_call: TRBJ1-2; v_call: TRBV7-8; cdr3_aa: CASSQHRQDYGYTF; cdr3_nt: TGTGCCAGCAGCCAACATCGACAGGACTATGGCTACACCTTC
d_call: TRBD2; clone_size: few; j_call: TRBJ2-7; v_call: TRBV6-2/TRBV6-3; cdr3_aa: CASGLAVSSYEQYF; cdr3_nt: TGTGCCAGCGGACTAGCGGTAAGCTCCTACGAGCAGTACTTC
d_call: NA; clone_size: medium-sized; j_call: TRBJ1-1; v_call: TRBV6-2/TRBV6-3; cdr3_aa: CASRIPGLGAATHTEAFF; cdr3_nt: TGTGCCAGCAGGATACCAGGTTTGGGGGCCGCAACCCACACTGAAGCTTTCTTT
d_call: TRBD1; clone_size: few; j_call: TRBJ1-2; v_call: TRBV7-9; cdr3_aa: CASSPRDRWEGYTF; cdr3_nt: TGTGCCAGCAGCCCTCGGGACAGGTGGGAAGGCTACACCTTC
d_call: NA; clone_size: few; j_call: TRBJ1-3; v_call: TRBV2; cdr3_aa: CAIIGRSTSGNTIYF; cdr3_nt: TGTGCCATCATCGGGCGATCCACCTCTGGAAACACCATATATTTT
d_call: NA; clone_size: NA; j_call: TRBJ1-2; v_call: TRBV27; cdr3_aa: CASSPLPQAALYGYTF; cdr3_nt: TGTGCCAGCAGTCCCCTTCCTCAGGCAGCACTCTATGGCTACACCTTC
d_call: NA; clone_size: NA; j_call: TRBJ1-2; v_call: TRBV12-3/TRBV12-4; cdr3_aa: CASSFMTMGYTF; cdr3_nt: TGTGCCAGCAGTTTCATGACAATGGGCTACACCTTC
d_call: TRBD2; clone_size: NA; j_call: TRBJ2-3; v_call: TRBV10-3; cdr3_aa: CAISEFAGGPTDTQYF; cdr3_nt: TGTGCCATCAGTGAGTTTGCGGGGGGGCCCACAGATACGCAGTATTTT
d_call: NA; clone_size: many; j_call: TRBJ1-4; v_call: TRBV4-1; cdr3_aa: CASTTRERGNEKLFF; cdr3_nt: TGCGCCAGCACCACAAGGGAACGGGGGAATGAAAAACTGTTTTTT
d_call: NA; clone_size: few; j_call: TRBJ1-1; v_call: TRBV5-8; cdr3_aa: CASRQLDAFF; cdr3_nt: TGTGCCAGCAGACAGCTGGACGCTTTCTTT
d_call: NA; clone_size: NA; j_call: TRBJ1-1; v_call: TRBV7-8; cdr3_aa: CASSLARGGNTEAFF; cdr3_nt: TGTGCCAGCAGCTTGGCCAGGGGAGGAAACACTGAAGCTTTCTTT
d_call: TRBD2; clone_size: NA; j_call: TRBJ2-3; v_call: TRBV7-2; cdr3_aa: CASSLWRGTLTDTQYF; cdr3_nt: TGTGCCAGCAGCTTATGGCGGGGGACCCTAACAGATACGCAGTATTTT
d_call: NA; clone_size: few; j_call: TRBJ1-6; v_call: TRBV12-3/TRBV12-4; cdr3_aa: CASSLLLRNSPLHF; cdr3_nt: TGTGCCAGCAGTTTATTACTTCGGAATTCACCCCTCCACTTT
d_call: NA; clone_size: NA; j_call: TRBJ2-7; v_call: TRBV7-2; cdr3_aa: CASDAGAEYEQYF; cdr3_nt: TGTGCCAGTGACGCGGGGGCGGAATACGAGCAGTACTTC
d_call: TRBD1; clone_size: once; j_call: TRBJ2-1; v_call: TRBV10-3; cdr3_aa: CAISESWQGERSEQFF; cdr3_nt: TGTGCCATCAGTGAGTCATGGCAGGGGGAAAGGAGTGAGCAGTTCTTC
d_call: TRBD1; clone_size: few; j_call: TRBJ2-1; v_call: TRBV7-8; cdr3_aa: CASSSGQGANYNEQFF; cdr3_nt: TGTGCCAGCAGCTCGGGACAGGGGGCGAACTACAATGAGCAGTTCTTC
d_call: TRBD1; clone_size: few; j_call: TRBJ1-2; v_call: TRBV7-8; cdr3_aa: CASSLAGRGNGYTF; cdr3_nt: TGTGCCAGCAGCTTAGCAGGCAGGGGGAATGGCTACACCTTC
d_call: NA; clone_size: NA; j_call: TRBJ1-5; v_call: TRBV10-3; cdr3_aa: CAISDRANQPQHF; cdr3_nt: TGTGCCATCAGTGACCGGGCCAATCAGCCCCAGCATTTT
d_call: TRBD2; clone_size: NA; j_call: TRBJ2-1; v_call: TRBV20-1; cdr3_aa: CSARGNSGGPSSYNEQFF; cdr3_nt: TGCAGTGCTAGAGGAAATAGCGGGGGTCCCAGCTCCTACAATGAGCAGTTCTTC
d_call: TRBD2; clone_size: NA; j_call: TRBJ2-7; v_call: TRBV14; cdr3_aa: CASSQDREGYEQYF; cdr3_nt: TGTGCCAGCAGCCAAGACAGGGAGGGCTACGAGCAGTACTTC
d_call: TRBD1; clone_size: NA; j_call: TRBJ2-4; v_call: TRBV9; cdr3_aa: CASSATGGDMNIQYF; cdr3_nt: TGTGCCAGCAGCGCGACAGGGGGCGATATGAACATTCAGTACTTC
d_call: TRBD2; clone_size: once; j_call: TRBJ2-1; v_call: TRBV7-9; cdr3_aa: CASSLSSGGAWEQFF; cdr3_nt: TGTGCCAGCAGCCTCTCTAGCGGGGGGGCATGGGAGCAGTTCTTC
d_call: NA; clone_size: many; j_call: TRBJ2-1; v_call: TRBV20-1; cdr3_aa: CSVRGSWDNEQFF; cdr3_nt: TGCAGTGTTCGGGGGTCCTGGGACAATGAGCAGTTCTTC
d_call: NA; clone_size: few; j_call: TRBJ2-6; v_call: TRBV6-1; cdr3_aa: CASSERRGPPRNSGANVLTF; cdr3_nt: TGTGCCAGCAGTGAAAGGAGGGGCCCTCCGAGAAACTCTGGGGCCAACGTCCTGACTTTC
d_call: TRBD1; clone_size: many; j_call: TRBJ2-7; v_call: TRBV7-9; cdr3_aa: CASSFRDRGLEQYF; cdr3_nt: TGTGCCAGCAGCTTCCGGGACAGGGGGCTCGAGCAGTACTTC
d_call: NA; clone_size: NA; j_call: TRBJ2-7; v_call: TRBV6-2/TRBV6-3; cdr3_aa: CATSPGSYEQYF; cdr3_nt: TGTGCCACCTCCCCGGGTTCCTACGAGCAGTACTTC
d_call: NA; clone_size: few; j_call: TRBJ2-5; v_call: TRBV7-3; cdr3_aa: CASSPGTSWGETQYF; cdr3_nt: TGTGCCAGCAGCCCTGGAACGAGTTGGGGGGAGACCCAGTACTTC
d_call: NA; clone_size: NA; j_call: TRBJ2-7; v_call: TRBV12-3/TRBV12-4; cdr3_aa: CASSFGSSYEQNF; cdr3_nt: TGTGCCAGCAGTTTTGGGAGCTCCTACGAGCAGAACTTC
d_call: NA; clone_size: few; j_call: TRBJ2-7; v_call: TRBV12-3/TRBV12-4; cdr3_aa: CASSLQGNEQYF; cdr3_nt: TGTGCCAGCAGTTTGCAGGGTAACGAGCAGTACTTC
d_call: NA; clone_size: few; j_call: TRBJ1-5; v_call: TRBV6-1; cdr3_aa: CASCTGPGSFEPQHF; cdr3_nt: TGTGCCAGCTGCACCGGGCCGGGGTCGTTTGAGCCCCAGCATTTT
d_call: NA; clone_size: NA; j_call: TRBJ2-5; v_call: TRBV29-1; cdr3_aa: CSVELLGDGETQYF; cdr3_nt: TGCAGCGTTGAACTCCTCGGGGACGGTGAGACCCAGTACTTC
d_call: NA; clone_size: NA; j_call: TRBJ1-5; v_call: TRBV11-2; cdr3_aa: CASSFGRADQPQHF; cdr3_nt: TGTGCCAGCAGCTTTGGCCGGGCGGATCAGCCCCAGCATTTT
d_call: NA; clone_size: few; j_call: TRBJ2-3; v_call: TRBV10-2; cdr3_aa: CASSESTDTQYF; cdr3_nt: TGCGCCAGCAGTGAGTCCACAGATACGCAGTATTTT
d_call: TRBD1; clone_size: NA; j_call: TRBJ1-2; v_call: TRBV7-8; cdr3_aa: CASSSQGEGGYTF; cdr3_nt: TGTGCCAGCAGCTCACAGGGGGAAGGAGGCTACACCTTC
d_call: NA; clone_size: many; j_call: TRBJ1-1; v_call: TRBV7-2; cdr3_aa: CASSLASFSNGESDTEAFF; cdr3_nt: TGTGCCAGCAGCTTAGCCTCGTTTTCGAACGGGGAATCGGACACTGAAGCTTTCTTT
d_call: TRBD2; clone_size: few; j_call: TRBJ2-5; v_call: TRBV7-8; cdr3_aa: CASSLYPGGPQETQYF; cdr3_nt: TGTGCCAGCAGCTTATACCCGGGAGGTCCCCAAGAGACCCAGTACTTC
d_call: NA; clone_size: few; j_call: TRBJ2-7; v_call: TRBV5-4; cdr3_aa: CASSYRDYEQYF; cdr3_nt: TGTGCCAGCAGCTACAGGGATTACGAGCAGTACTTC
d_call: TRBD1; clone_size: few; j_call: TRBJ1-2; v_call: TRBV20-1; cdr3_aa: CSARDRTSTDRTNYGYTF; cdr3_nt: TGCAGTGCTAGAGATAGGACGAGCACGGACAGGACGAACTATGGCTACACCTTC
d_call: NA; clone_size: NA; j_call: TRBJ2-7; v_call: TRBV6-2/TRBV6-3; cdr3_aa: CASSFGYSYEQYF; cdr3_nt: TGTGCCAGCAGTTTCGGTTACTCCTACGAGCAGTACTTC
d_call: NA; clone_size: few; j_call: TRBJ2-3; v_call: TRBV7-8; cdr3_aa: CASSKNRVGTDTQYF; cdr3_nt: TGTGCCAGTAGCAAAAACAGGGTGGGCACAGATACGCAGTATTTT
d_call: NA; clone_size: few; j_call: TRBJ1-6; v_call: TRBV6-2/TRBV6-3; cdr3_aa: CASSRRHPESSYNSPLHF; cdr3_nt: TGTGCCAGCAGCCGTAGACATCCAGAGAGCTCCTATAATTCACCCCTCCACTTT
d_call: NA; clone_size: NA; j_call: TRBJ2-7; v_call: TRBV7-9; cdr3_aa: CASSLVGVEYYEQYF; cdr3_nt: TGTGCCAGCAGCTTAGTAGGAGTAGAGTACTACGAGCAGTACTTC
d_call: TRBD1; clone_size: NA; j_call: TRBJ1-6; v_call: TRBV7-2; cdr3_aa: CASSLRTGVTYNSPLHF; cdr3_nt: TGTGCCAGCAGCCTGAGGACAGGAGTGACCTATAATTCACCCCTCCACTTT
d_call: TRBD1; clone_size: NA; j_call: TRBJ2-7; v_call: TRBV27; cdr3_aa: CASSSGQGFHEQYF; cdr3_nt: TGTGCCAGCAGTTCCGGACAGGGTTTCCACGAGCAGTACTTC
d_call: NA; clone_size: few; j_call: TRBJ2-5; v_call: TRBV19; cdr3_aa: CASSIVGLDQETQYF; cdr3_nt: TGTGCCAGTAGTATAGTGGGACTCGATCAAGAGACCCAGTACTTC
d_call: NA; clone_size: NA; j_call: TRBJ1-5; v_call: TRBV14; cdr3_aa: CASSRGNQPQHF; cdr3_nt: TGTGCCAGCAGCCGGGGGAACCAGCCCCAGCATTTT
d_call: TRBD1; clone_size: NA; j_call: TRBJ2-4; v_call: TRBV7-8; cdr3_aa: CASSFSTGAKNIQYF; cdr3_nt: TGTGCCAGCAGCTTTTCGACAGGGGCTAAAAACATTCAGTACTTC
d_call: TRBD1; clone_size: NA; j_call: TRBJ1-1; v_call: TRBV7-6; cdr3_aa: CASSSGTGGLWDTEAFF; cdr3_nt: TGTGCCAGCAGCTCCGGGACAGGGGGACTTTGGGACACTGAAGCTTTCTTT
d_call: NA; clone_size: many; j_call: TRBJ1-4; v_call: TRBV6-6; cdr3_aa: CASSHDRATNEKLFF; cdr3_nt: TGTGCCAGCAGTCACGACAGAGCAACTAATGAAAAACTGTTTTTT
d_call: TRBD2; clone_size: few; j_call: TRBJ2-3; v_call: TRBV7-2; cdr3_aa: CASSLWGLATQYF; cdr3_nt: TGTGCCAGCAGCTTATGGGGACTAGCAACGCAGTATTTT